Presented here are 12 T cell receptor beta chains from one specimen sequenced in a study of blood T cells in healthy people across ages. With a J-beta primer mix and a sample-barcoded 5' primer, a second PCR ran about 7 to 11 cycles. TCRdb independently ran MiXCR on the 5' RACE reads; one entry per CDR3 protein. The table includes about 1.4 million distinct CDR3 sequences, 59% detected once. The sample taken for sequencing was blood. All receptors derive from a man younger than 35 in good health.

CDR3 sequence reads: CASSRGAVNEQFF. The CDR3, as DNA: TGTGCCAGCAGCCGGGGGGCCGTCAATGAGCAGTTCTTC. V gene TRBV6-2 or TRBV6-3 combines with J gene TRBJ2-1; D is perhaps TRBD2 (7 bases). The germline gives CDR1 MNHEY, CDR2 SVGEGT. The CDR3 length is 13 residues. V lost 6 bases, J lost 6 bases, and 12 bases lay in between.

This clonotype has just a few counts. The chain joins TRBV20-1 to TRBJ2-3, with 8 bases fitting TRBD2. Trimming at V came to 6 bases and at J to 6 bases, leaving 11 bases not matched to a gene. The CDR3 length is 14 residues. Looked up from germline, CDR1 is DFQATT and CDR2 is SNEGSKA (reference sequence). The CDR3 reads CSAGRASGEDTQYF. CDR3 DNA sequence: TGCAGTGCCGGGAGGGCCAGTGGGGAGGATACGCAGTATTTT.

This clonotype has a handful of counts. The chain recombines TRBV29-1 with TRBJ2-5, with TRBD2 matching 8 bases. The CDR3 runs 13 residues. Germline CDR1 SQVTM, CDR2 ANQGSEA. Trimming removed 3 bases from V and 4 bases from J; junction bases left unmatched: 4. As DNA, the CDR3 is TGCAGCGTTGACGCCCGGGGGGGAGAGACCCAGTACTTC. Encoded protein: CSVDARGGETQYF.

This clonotype was observed many times. The V call is TRBV20-1, the J call TRBJ2-7; tentative D call: TRBD2 (6 bases). Germline values: CDR1 DFQATT, CDR2 SNEGSKA (reference sequence). The CDR3 consists of 15 residues. The V end was cut by 3 bases, the J end by 2 bases, with 17 bases between. The CDR3 DNA reads as TGCAGTGCTAGGCCCACCAGCGGGTTAACCTACGAGCAGTACTTC. Translation gives CSARPTSGLTYEQYF.

The chain combines TRBV4-1 with TRBJ2-7; D remains unclear. CDR1 MGHRA and CDR2 YSYEKL come from the germline V gene. The V end was cut by 1 base, the J end by 2 bases, with 18 bases between. This CDR3 has 17 amino acids. This CDR3 reads CASSQVALRRKPYEQYF. The CDR3 bases are TGCGCCAGCAGCCAAGTAGCTTTACGGAGAAAACCCTACGAGCAGTACTTC.

The sample holds a few counts of this clonotype. The V gene is TRBV27, the J gene TRBJ2-7; possibly TRBD1 for D (5 bases). The CDR3 is 15 amino acids. CDR1 and CDR2 from the germline V gene are MNHEY and SMNVEV (reference sequence). V gave up 2 bases and J gave up 6 bases, with 17 bases separating them. CDR3 protein: CASSLRGREAREQYF. As DNA, the CDR3 is TGTGCCAGCAGTTTAAGAGGCAGGGAAGCCCGCGAGCAGTACTTC.

The chain is built from TRBV7-2 and TRBJ2-4; D gene unclear. The CDR3 contains 12 residues. The V end lost 5 bases, the J end lost 13 bases, and 15 bases lay between the germline ends. Germline V gene data show CDR1 as SGHTA and CDR2 as FQGNSA. The CDR3 coding sequence is TGTGCCAGCAGCCGCGAGATTTACGGGCAGTACTTC. Translated: CASSREIYGQYF.

The chain recombines TRBV29-1 with TRBJ2-7, with TRBD1 identical over 11 bases. Germline assignment: CDR1 SQVTM and CDR2 ANQGSEA. V was clipped by 7 bases and J by 7 bases; unmatched bases: 27. This CDR3 has 19 amino acids. CDR3 residues: CSAIPDGTGGRGTYNEQYF. The CDR3 DNA sequence: TGCAGCGCAATACCTGACGGGACAGGGGGAAGGGGAACCTACAATGAGCAGTACTTC.

The chain has TRBV6-5 and TRBJ2-7; 8 bases agree with TRBD1. Germline loops: CDR1 MNHEY, CDR2 SVGAGI. The V gene end was trimmed by 6 bases and the J gene end by 9 bases; junction bases not matched to a gene: 7. The CDR3 length is 12 residues. CDR3 protein: CASSSADRAQYF. The CDR3 nucleotides are TGTGCCAGCAGCTCCGCGGACAGGGCGCAGTACTTC.

DNA for the CDR3: TGCAGCGTTGTTCCAACCGGGACAGATTATGGCTACACCTTC. This codes for CSVVPTGTDYGYTF. The chain employs TRBV29-1 and TRBJ1-2; 7 nucleotides agree with TRBD1. The germline gives CDR1 SQVTM, CDR2 ANQGSEA. The CDR3 consists of 14 residues. V gave up 4 bases and J gave up 5 bases; unmatched junction bases: 10.

This chain joins TRBV5-1 and TRBJ1-6; tentatively, D is TRBD1 (6 bases). Germline CDR1 reads SGHRS; CDR2 reads YFSETQ. The V and J ends lost 0 bases and 8 bases respectively, with 15 bases between them. This CDR3 is 16 amino acids long. The CDR3 DNA follows: TGCGCCAGCAGCTTGGGAGCCAGGGGAAGAGATTCACCCCTCCACTTT. Protein: CASSLGARGRDSPLHF.

The rearrangement joins TRBV29-1 to TRBJ1-2, with D possibly TRBD1 on 5 matching bases. The CDR3 sequence is 14 residues long. Germline loops: CDR1 SQVTM, CDR2 ANQGSEA. Trimming took 4 bases from V and 4 from J, leaving 16 bases between them. This CDR3 reads CSVGDAKGGYGYTF. The CDR3 DNA reads TGCAGCGTTGGGGACGCGAAGGGCGGCTATGGCTACACCTTC.